This section outlines one T cell receptor beta chain sequence together with its context. Its antigen remains unidentified. No base-level quality is on record; no much larger clone is a single base apart. The sample is drawn from a study of CD8 T cells in Susac syndrome (dated 2019 in TCRdb). Background for the entire study: Among the sequenced Susac syndrome patients, six had clinically active disease and eight were in clinical remission. Repertoire sequencing was used to test whether CD8+ T cell activation and differentiation in Susac syndrome was antigen driven. At blood withdrawal, Susac syndrome patients were either therapy-naive, taking corticosteroids (in some cases with IVIg as well), or taking IVIg alone.

Summary of the overall study and its limitations: The study acknowledged that relatively few individuals were included in the TCR sequencing and HLA analysis. No clonal expansion was detected in the CD4+ T cell repertoire of Susac syndrome patients.

RNA was extracted using the RNeasy kit, and about 0.5 to 1 microgram was reverse transcribed with random hexamers. TCR beta CDR3 regions were amplified with the immunoSEQ multiplex PCR assay covering 54 Vbeta and 13 Jbeta segments. PCR amplification bias was corrected by using a synthetic template baseline for primer optimization and computational correction. In the source study's methods: Reads were annotated to V, D and J genes according to IMGT and were analyzed with immunoSEQ Analyzer, with only productive sequences retained. Clonality was computed as one minus Shannon entropy normalized by log2 of the number of productive unique sequences. For each patient and control, public and private clones were evaluated among the 100 most prevalent clones. Susac-specific clones were defined as absent from healthy and MS cohorts, approximately 1,000 published viral clones and other ImmuneACCESS disease sequences. The public reads were run again by TCRdb, first through fastp at Q25 and then through MiXCR, and only productive beta chains were kept. All rows with the same CDR3 protein become a single entry with the most common DNA and genes. TCRdb's processing, not the authors' own work, is the source of the V and J calls. This sample comprises approximately 74,000 distinct CDR3 sequences, 85% to 95% of them detected only once. The ten largest clones represent more than 0.5% of the sample.

Peripheral blood CD8+ and CD4+ T cells from healthy donors, Susac syndrome patients and multiple sclerosis patients were profiled by high-throughput TCR beta sequencing. Recently defined diagnostic criteria for definite or probable disease were met by the Susac syndrome patients. Bulk CD8+ and CD4+ T cells were purified by magnetic negative isolation, while CD8+ TEMRA cells were enriched using FACS. Blood was drawn into EDTA tubes, processed within 24 hours, and PBMCs were isolated by density gradient centrifugation. PBMCs intended for TCR sequencing were frozen in liquid nitrogen and were later thawed in a 37 degrees C water bath. A purity of at least 90% was achieved for sorted or isolated CD4+, CD8+ and CD8+ TEMRA cells. Counted from cysteine to phenylalanine, this CDR3 has 16 amino acids. Only the CDR3 portion is preserved as DNA: 48 bases, with reading frame beginning at the first base. From a lookup of the germline V gene, CDR1 and CDR2 are MNHEY and SVGEGT. Clipping removes 5 bases from V and 12 bases from J, with 18 as the unmatched junction base count.

Sequenced material: CD4+ T cells from PBMCs. The V and J genes are TRBV6-2 or TRBV6-3 and TRBJ2-7; TRBD2 matches 11 bases in the middle. This clonotype originated in a human donor with Susac syndrome. Read as DNA, the sequence is TGTGCCAGCAGTACCCCGACTAGCGGGAAGTACTGGACTTCGTACTTC. Translation gives CASSTPTSGKYWTSYF.